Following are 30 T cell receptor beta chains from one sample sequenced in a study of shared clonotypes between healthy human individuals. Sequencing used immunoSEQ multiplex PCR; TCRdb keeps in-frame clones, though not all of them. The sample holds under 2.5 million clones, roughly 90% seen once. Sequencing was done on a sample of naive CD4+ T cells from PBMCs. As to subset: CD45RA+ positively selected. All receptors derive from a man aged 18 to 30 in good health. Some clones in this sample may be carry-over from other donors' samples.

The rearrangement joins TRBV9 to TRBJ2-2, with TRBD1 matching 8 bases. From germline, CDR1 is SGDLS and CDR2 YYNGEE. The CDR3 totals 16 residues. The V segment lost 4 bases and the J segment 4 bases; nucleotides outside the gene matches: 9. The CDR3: CASSPRTGWGTGELFF. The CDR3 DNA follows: TGTGCCAGCAGCCCCAGGACAGGGTGGGGCACCGGGGAGCTGTTTTTT.

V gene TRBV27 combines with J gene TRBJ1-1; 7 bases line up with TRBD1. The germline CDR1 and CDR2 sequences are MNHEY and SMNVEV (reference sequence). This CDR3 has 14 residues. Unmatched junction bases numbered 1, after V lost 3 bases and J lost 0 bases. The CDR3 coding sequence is TGTGCCAGCAGTTTCGGGACAGTGAACACTGAAGCTTTCTTT. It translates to CASSFGTVNTEAFF.

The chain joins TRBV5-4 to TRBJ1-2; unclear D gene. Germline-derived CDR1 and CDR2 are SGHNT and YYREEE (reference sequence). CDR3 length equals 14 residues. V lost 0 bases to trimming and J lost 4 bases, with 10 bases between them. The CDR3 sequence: CASSLAALPYGYTF. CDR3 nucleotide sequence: TGTGCCAGCAGCTTGGCCGCGCTACCCTATGGCTACACCTTC.

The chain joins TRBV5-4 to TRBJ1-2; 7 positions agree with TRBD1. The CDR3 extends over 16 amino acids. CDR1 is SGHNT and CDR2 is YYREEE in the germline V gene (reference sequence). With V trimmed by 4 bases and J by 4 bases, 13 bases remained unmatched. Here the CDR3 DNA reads TGTGCCAGCAGCCTTCAATCAGGGGGTACTTCCTATGGCTACACCTTC. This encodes CASSLQSGGTSYGYTF. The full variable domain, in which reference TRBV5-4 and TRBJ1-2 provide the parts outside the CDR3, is ETGVTQSPTHLIKTRGQQVTLRCSSQSGHNTVSWYQQALGQGPQFIFQYYREEENGRGNFPPRFSGLQFPNYSSELNVNALELDDSALYLCASSLQSGGTSYGYTFGSGTRLTVV.

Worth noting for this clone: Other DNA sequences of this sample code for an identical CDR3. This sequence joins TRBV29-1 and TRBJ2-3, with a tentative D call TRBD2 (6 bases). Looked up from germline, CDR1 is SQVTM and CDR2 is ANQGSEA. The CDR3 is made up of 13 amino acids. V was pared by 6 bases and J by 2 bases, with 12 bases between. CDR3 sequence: CSVRTGLTDTQYF. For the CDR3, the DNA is TGCAGCGTGCGTACGGGACTCACAGATACGCAGTATTTT.

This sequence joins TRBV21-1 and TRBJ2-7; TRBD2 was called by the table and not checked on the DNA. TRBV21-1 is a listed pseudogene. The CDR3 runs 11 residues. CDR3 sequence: CASSSGHEQYF. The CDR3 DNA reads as TGTGCCAGCAGCAGCGGCCACGAGCAGTACTTC.

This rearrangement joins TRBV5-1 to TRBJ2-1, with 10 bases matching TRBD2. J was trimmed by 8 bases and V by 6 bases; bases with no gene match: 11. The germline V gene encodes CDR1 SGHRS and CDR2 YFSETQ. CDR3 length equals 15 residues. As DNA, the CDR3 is TGCGCCAGCAAAGGAACTAGCGGGGCTCCTGATGAGCAGTTCTTC. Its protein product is CASKGTSGAPDEQFF. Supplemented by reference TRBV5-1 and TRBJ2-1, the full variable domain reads KAGVTQTPRYLIKTRGQQVTLSCSPISGHRSVSWYQQTPGQGLQFLFEYFSETQRNKGNFPGRFSGRQFSNSRSEMNVSTLELGDSALYLCASKGTSGAPDEQFFGPGTRLTVL.

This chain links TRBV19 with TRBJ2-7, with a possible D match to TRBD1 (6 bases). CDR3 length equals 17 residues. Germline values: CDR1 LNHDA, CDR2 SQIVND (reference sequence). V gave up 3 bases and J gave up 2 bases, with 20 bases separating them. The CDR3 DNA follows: TGTGCCAGTAGTATCAGAGGGGGAACAGGAAGGGCCTACGAGCAGTACTTC. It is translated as CASSIRGGTGRAYEQYF.

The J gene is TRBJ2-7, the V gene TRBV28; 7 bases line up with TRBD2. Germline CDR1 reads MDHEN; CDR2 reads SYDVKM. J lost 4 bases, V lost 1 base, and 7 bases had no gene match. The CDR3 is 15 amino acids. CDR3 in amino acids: CASSLFGGESYEQYF. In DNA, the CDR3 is TGTGCCAGCAGTTTATTTGGGGGGGAGAGTTACGAGCAGTACTTC.

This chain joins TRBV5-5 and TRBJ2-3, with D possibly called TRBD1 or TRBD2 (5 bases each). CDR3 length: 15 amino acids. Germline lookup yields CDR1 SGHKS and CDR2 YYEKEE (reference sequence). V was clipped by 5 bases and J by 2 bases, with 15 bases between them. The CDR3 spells CASSSFRGPTDTQYF. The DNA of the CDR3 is TGTGCCAGCAGTTCCTTTAGGGGACCCACAGATACGCAGTATTTT.

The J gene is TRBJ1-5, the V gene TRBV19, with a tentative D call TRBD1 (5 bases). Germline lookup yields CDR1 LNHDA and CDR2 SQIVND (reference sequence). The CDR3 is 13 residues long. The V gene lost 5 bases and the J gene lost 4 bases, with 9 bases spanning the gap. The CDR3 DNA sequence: TGTGCCAGTAGTTATGAGGGGAATCAGCCCCAGCATTTT. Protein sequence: CASSYEGNQPQHF.

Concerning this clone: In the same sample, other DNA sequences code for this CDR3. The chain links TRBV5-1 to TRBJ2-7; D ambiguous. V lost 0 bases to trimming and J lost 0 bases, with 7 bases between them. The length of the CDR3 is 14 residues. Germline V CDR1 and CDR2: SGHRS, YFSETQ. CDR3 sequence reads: CASSLGGNSYEQYF. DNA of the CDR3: TGCGCCAGCAGCTTGGGTGGGAACTCCTACGAGCAGTACTTC.

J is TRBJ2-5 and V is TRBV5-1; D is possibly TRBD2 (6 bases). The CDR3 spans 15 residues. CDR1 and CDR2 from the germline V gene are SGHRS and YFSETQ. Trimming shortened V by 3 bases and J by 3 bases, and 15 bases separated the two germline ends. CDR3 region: CASSWVLEGKETQYF. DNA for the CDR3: TGCGCCAGCAGCTGGGTACTGGAGGGAAAAGAGACCCAGTACTTC.

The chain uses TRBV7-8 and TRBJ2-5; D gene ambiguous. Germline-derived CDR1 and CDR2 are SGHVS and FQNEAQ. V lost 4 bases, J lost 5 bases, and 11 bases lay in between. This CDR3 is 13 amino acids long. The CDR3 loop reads CASSSRLAETQYF. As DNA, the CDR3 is TGTGCCAGCAGCTCCAGGTTGGCGGAGACCCAGTACTTC.

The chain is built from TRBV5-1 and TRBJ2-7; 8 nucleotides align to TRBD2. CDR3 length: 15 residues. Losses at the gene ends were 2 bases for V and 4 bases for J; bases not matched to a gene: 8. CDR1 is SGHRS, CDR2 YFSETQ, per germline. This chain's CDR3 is CASSFSGGPGYEQYF. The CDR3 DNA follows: TGCGCCAGCAGCTTTTCGGGAGGGCCCGGGTACGAGCAGTACTTC.

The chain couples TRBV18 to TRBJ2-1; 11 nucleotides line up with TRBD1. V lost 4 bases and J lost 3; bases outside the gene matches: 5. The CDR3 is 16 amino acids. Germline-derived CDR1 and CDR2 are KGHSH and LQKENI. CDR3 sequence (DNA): TGTGCCAGCTCACATTCAGGGACAGGGGGCTACAATGAGCAGTTCTTC. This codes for CASSHSGTGGYNEQFF.

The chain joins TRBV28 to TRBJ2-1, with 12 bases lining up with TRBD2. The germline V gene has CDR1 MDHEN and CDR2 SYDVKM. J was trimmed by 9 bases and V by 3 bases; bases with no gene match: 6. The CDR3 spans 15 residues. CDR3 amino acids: CASSFSTSGRPEQFF. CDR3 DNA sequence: TGTGCCAGCAGTTTCTCGACTAGCGGGAGACCTGAGCAGTTCTTC.

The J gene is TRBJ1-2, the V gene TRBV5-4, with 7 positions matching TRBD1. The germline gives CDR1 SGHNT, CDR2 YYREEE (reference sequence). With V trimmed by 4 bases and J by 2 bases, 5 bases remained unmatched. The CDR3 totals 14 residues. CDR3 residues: CASSIATGNYGYTF. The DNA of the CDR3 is TGTGCCAGCAGCATAGCGACAGGGAACTATGGCTACACCTTC.

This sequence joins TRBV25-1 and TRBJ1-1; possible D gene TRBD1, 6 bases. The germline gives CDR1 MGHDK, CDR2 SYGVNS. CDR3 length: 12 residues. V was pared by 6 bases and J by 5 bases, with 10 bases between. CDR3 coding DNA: TGTGCCAGCAGGGGGGCGAGGACTGAAGCTTTCTTT. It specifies CASRGARTEAFF.

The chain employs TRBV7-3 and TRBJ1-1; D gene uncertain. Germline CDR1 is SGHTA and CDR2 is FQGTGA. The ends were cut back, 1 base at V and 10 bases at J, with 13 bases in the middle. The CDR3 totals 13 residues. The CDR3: CASSLIEGLGAFF. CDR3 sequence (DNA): TGTGCCAGCAGCTTAATTGAGGGATTGGGAGCTTTCTTT.

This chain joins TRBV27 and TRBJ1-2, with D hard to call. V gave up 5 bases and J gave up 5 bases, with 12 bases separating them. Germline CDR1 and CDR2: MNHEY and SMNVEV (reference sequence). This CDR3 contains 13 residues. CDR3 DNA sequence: TGTGCCAGCAGTCAACTCGGCGGTTATGGCTACACCTTC. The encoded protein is CASSQLGGYGYTF.

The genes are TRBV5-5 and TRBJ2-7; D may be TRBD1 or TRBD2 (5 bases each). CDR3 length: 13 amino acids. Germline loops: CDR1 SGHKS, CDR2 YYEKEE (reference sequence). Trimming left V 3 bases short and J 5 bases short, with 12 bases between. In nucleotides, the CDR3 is TGTGCCAGCAGCTCCTTAGGGGACGACGAGCAGTACTTC. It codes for CASSSLGDDEQYF.

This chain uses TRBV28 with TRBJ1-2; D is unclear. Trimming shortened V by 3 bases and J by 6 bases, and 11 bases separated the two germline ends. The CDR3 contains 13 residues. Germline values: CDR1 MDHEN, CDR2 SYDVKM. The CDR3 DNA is TGTGCCAGCAGTTTGTACAGTTGGAATGGCTACACCTTC. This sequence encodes CASSLYSWNGYTF.

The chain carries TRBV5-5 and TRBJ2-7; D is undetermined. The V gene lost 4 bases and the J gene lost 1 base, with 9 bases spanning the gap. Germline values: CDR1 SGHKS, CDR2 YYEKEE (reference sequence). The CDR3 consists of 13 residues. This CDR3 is CASSHTDSYEQYF. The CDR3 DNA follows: TGTGCCAGCAGCCATACGGATTCCTACGAGCAGTACTTC.

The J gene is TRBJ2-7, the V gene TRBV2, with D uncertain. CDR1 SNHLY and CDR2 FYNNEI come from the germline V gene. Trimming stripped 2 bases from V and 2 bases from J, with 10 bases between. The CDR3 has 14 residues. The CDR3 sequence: CASSEPLSTYEQYF. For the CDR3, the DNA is TGTGCCAGCAGTGAACCCCTTAGTACCTACGAGCAGTACTTC.

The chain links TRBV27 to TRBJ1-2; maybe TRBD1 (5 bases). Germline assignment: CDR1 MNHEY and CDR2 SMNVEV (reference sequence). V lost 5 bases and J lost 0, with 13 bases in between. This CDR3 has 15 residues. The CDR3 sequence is CASSPYRQSNYGYTF. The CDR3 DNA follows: TGTGCCAGCAGTCCCTACCGACAGTCTAACTATGGCTACACCTTC.

The CDR3 loop reads CASSPTGQGLSGANVLTF. In nucleotides, the CDR3 is TGTGCCAGCTCACCAACAGGACAGGGTCTCTCTGGGGCCAACGTCCTGACTTTC. This chain joins TRBV18 and TRBJ2-6; TRBD1 matches 8 bases. V lost 2 bases, J lost 0 bases, and 6 bases stayed unmatched. The CDR3 covers 18 residues. Looked up from germline, CDR1 is KGHSH and CDR2 is LQKENI.

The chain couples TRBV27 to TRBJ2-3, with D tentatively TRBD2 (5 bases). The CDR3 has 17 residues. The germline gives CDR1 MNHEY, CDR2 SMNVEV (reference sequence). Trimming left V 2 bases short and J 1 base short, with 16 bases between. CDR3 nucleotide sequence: TGTGCCAGCAGTTTAGGTTGGCGGGCCCTTCGCACAGATACGCAGTATTTT. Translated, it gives CASSLGWRALRTDTQYF.

Written as DNA, the CDR3 is TGTGCCAGCAGCAGGGCCGGCCCTAACTATGGCTACACCTTC. Translation: CASSRAGPNYGYTF. V is TRBV11-2 and J is TRBJ1-2, with unresolved D. Germline-derived CDR1 and CDR2 are SGHAT and FQNNGV. The CDR3 sequence is 14 residues long. Trimming shortened V by 5 bases and J by 0 bases, and 10 bases separated the two germline ends.

As DNA, the CDR3 is TGTGCCTGGGGGGACTCAGTTAATTCACCCCTCCACTTT. Translated, it gives CAWGDSVNSPLHF. This chain links TRBV30 with TRBJ1-6; tentative D call: TRBD1 (5 bases). The V gene lost 5 bases and the J gene lost 6 bases, with 11 bases spanning the gap. Germline V gene sequence: CDR1 GTSNPN, CDR2 SVGIG (reference sequence). The CDR3 has 13 amino acids.